The present TCR beta chain was sequenced within a study of shared clonotypes between healthy human individuals. Trimming shortened V by 5 bases and J by 0 bases, and 13 bases separated the two germline ends. Germline CDR1 reads SGHRS; CDR2 reads YFSETQ. The CDR3 is 15 residues long. CD45RO-negative, CCR7-selected cells formed the naive CD8 fraction, which excluded terminally differentiated effector memory CD45RA+ cells. In the authors' workflow: ImmunoSEQ junction-only sequences lacked quality scores, so their filtering differed. Sequenced by immunoSEQ multiplex PCR; TCRdb stores in-frame clones only, minus some. The V and J calls and clone size were taken over from that table, and D and trimming were inferred from the DNA. Of about 2.1 million clones detected, roughly 93% appear once; the ten largest clones hold over 1.5%.

The sample was naive CD8+ T cells from PBMCs. This sequence was found in a man younger than 30 in good health. Some clones in this sample may be carry-over from other donors' samples. This chain joins TRBV5-1 and TRBJ2-3; D may be TRBD2 (5 bases). CDR3 sequence reads: CASRGGRTSTDTQYF. The CDR3 DNA sequence: TGCGCCAGCAGGGGCGGTAGGACTAGCACAGATACGCAGTATTTT.